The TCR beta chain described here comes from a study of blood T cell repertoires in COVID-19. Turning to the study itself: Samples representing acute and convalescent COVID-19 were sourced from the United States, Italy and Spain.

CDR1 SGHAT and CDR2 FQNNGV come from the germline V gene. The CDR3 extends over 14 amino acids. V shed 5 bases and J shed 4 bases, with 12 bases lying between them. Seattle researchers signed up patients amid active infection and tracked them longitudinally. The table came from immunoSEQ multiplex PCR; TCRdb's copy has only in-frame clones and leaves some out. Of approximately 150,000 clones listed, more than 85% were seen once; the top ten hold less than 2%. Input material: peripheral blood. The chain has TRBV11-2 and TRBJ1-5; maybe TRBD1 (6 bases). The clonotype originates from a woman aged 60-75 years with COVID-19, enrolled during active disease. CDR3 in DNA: TGTGCCAGCAGCCAATACAGGGTGAATCAGCCCCAGCATTTT. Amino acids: CASSQYRVNQPQHF.